This T cell receptor (beta chain) was identified during a study of blood T cell repertoires in COVID-19. For the study at large: Spain, Italy and the United States supplied samples that represented acute and convalescent COVID-19. Sample material is recorded as cDNA or gDNA derived from T cells, B-cell-depleted T cells, or PBMCs.

This table comes from immunoSEQ multiplex PCR, and its TCRdb copy is limited to in-frame clones, with some not included. Of a few hundred thousand clones in the sample, nearly 90% were seen once. This clone has only one observation. In terms of age and location, participants ranged from about 18 to 95 years and lived in under 30 US areas. Assignments of participants to cohorts depended upon their own reported clinical history. The sequence came from a woman under 30 with acute COVID-19. Material for sequencing was PBMCs or T cells enriched from blood (not recorded which).

The CDR3 loop is CASSHLAGESYEQYF. CDR3 bases: TGTGCCAGCAGCCACTTAGCGGGAGAGTCCTACGAGCAGTACTTC. The gene calls are TRBV3-1 (or the pseudogene TRBV3-2) and TRBJ2-7, with 9 bases lining up with TRBD2. With V trimmed by 3 bases and J by 1 base, 4 bases remained unmatched. The CDR3 is 15 residues long. Germline CDR1 reads LGHDT; CDR2 reads YNNKEL (reference sequence).